These 14 T cell receptor beta chains originate from one sample sequenced in a study of blood T cell repertoires in COVID-19 (dated by TCRdb to the early 2020s). Library preparation employed the immunoSEQ multiplex PCR assay. TCRdb took this table from immuneACCESS and kept in-frame rearrangements with V and J called. Such tables lack part of the clones; where checked against another copy, unresolved V genes explain under half of the gap, and the rest is unexplained. This sample gives around 100,000 clones in total; 70% to 80% of them show up just once. The top ten clonotypes cover 12% of the sample. The specimen sequenced was peripheral blood. The receptors were gathered from a woman in her seventies with acute or convalescent COVID-19.

V and J are TRBV10-3 and TRBJ1-3; TRBD1 matches at 8 bases. After removal of 10 bases from V and 2 bases from J, the junction contained 1 base not matched to a gene. The CDR3 extends over 12 amino acids. Germline V gene sequence: CDR1 ENHRY, CDR2 SYGVKD. In nucleotides, the CDR3 is TGTGCCAGCAGGGGGCCTGGAAACACCATATATTTT. Translating gives CASRGPGNTIYF.

This sequence joins TRBV5-6 and TRBJ2-4; 9 nucleotides match TRBD1. The V segment lost 4 bases and the J segment 0 bases; nucleotides outside the gene matches: 8. Germline loops: CDR1 SGHDT, CDR2 YYEEEE. The length of the CDR3 is 17 residues. CDR3 residues: CASSPTGGGLAKNIQYF. The CDR3 coding sequence is TGTGCCAGCAGCCCGACAGGGGGTGGGCTAGCCAAAAACATTCAGTACTTC.

The V and J genes are TRBV6-5 and TRBJ1-2; 7 nucleotides align to TRBD1. The trim removed 2 bases at V and 8 bases at J, leaving 5 bases unmatched. Germline CDR1 is MNHEY and CDR2 is SVGAGI. CDR3 length: 13 amino acids. CDR3: CASSYGQGVGYTF. CDR3 nucleotides: TGTGCCAGCAGTTACGGGCAGGGGGTAGGCTACACCTTC.

The chain links TRBV7-2 to TRBJ2-5, with 9 bases matching TRBD2. V was pared by 3 bases and J by 4 bases, with 6 bases of the junction left unmatched. This CDR3 has 15 amino acids. The germline V gene has CDR1 SGHTA and CDR2 FQGNSA. Here the CDR3 reads CASSLGISGGETQYF. The CDR3 coding sequence is TGTGCCAGCAGCTTGGGAATTAGCGGGGGAGAGACCCAGTACTTC.

V gene TRBV19 combines with J gene TRBJ1-3; tentative D call: TRBD1 (6 bases). This CDR3 is built from 17 residues. CDR1 and CDR2 from the germline V gene are LNHDA and SQIVND (reference sequence). Trimming left V 7 bases short and J 0 bases short, with 19 bases between. The CDR3 spells CASTVDGGPLSGNTIYF. CDR3 coding DNA: TGTGCCAGTACCGTAGACGGGGGGCCCCTCTCTGGAAACACCATATATTTT.

The chain combines TRBV30 with TRBJ1-5; D gene unclear. Germline assignment: CDR1 GTSNPN and CDR2 SVGIG (reference sequence). This CDR3 is built from 13 residues. Trimming removed 6 bases at V and 0 bases at J, with 9 bases between. CDR3 DNA sequence: TGTGCCTGCGCTCGGGATAGCAATCAGCCCCAGCATTTT. Its protein product is CACARDSNQPQHF.

The chain has TRBV4-3 and TRBJ1-5; 8 nucleotides match TRBD1. Germline CDR1 reads LGHNA; CDR2 reads YSLEER. The CDR3 has 15 amino acids. V trimming: 0 bases; J trimming: 2 bases; junction bases outside the gene matches: 0. The CDR3 sequence: CASSQEDRGNQPQHF. CDR3 bases: TGCGCCAGCAGCCAAGAGGACAGGGGCAATCAGCCCCAGCATTTT.

This sequence joins TRBV7-2 and TRBJ1-2; weak D call: TRBD1 (5 bases). This CDR3 contains 13 residues. CDR1 and CDR2 (germline): SGHTA, FQGNSA. Trimming removed 1 base from V and 5 bases from J, with 8 bases in between. CDR3 DNA: TGTGCCAGCAGCTTAGGGGGGAGGTATGGCTACACCTTC. Encoded protein: CASSLGGRYGYTF.

The chain joins TRBV9 to TRBJ2-2; TRBD1 matches at 8 bases. CDR3 length: 16 residues. V lost 2 bases and J lost 6; bases outside the gene matches: 9. Germline V gives CDR1 SGDLS, CDR2 YYNGEE. The CDR3 is CASSVSGQGFSGELFF. CDR3 sequence (DNA): TGTGCCAGCAGCGTGTCTGGACAGGGTTTTTCCGGGGAGCTGTTTTTT. The full variable domain, rest sourced from reference TRBV9 and TRBJ2-2, is DSGVTQTPKHLITATGQRVTLRCSPRSGDLSVYWYQQSLDQGLQFLIQYYNGEERAKGNILERFSAQQFPDLHSELNLSSLELGDSALYFCASSVSGQGFSGELFFGEGSRLTVL.

The gene calls are TRBV7-9 and TRBJ1-6, with 7 bases lining up with TRBD1. With 5 bases clipped from V and 9 bases from J, the junction kept 13 bases outside the gene matches. The CDR3 has 16 residues. Germline CDR1 is SEHNR and CDR2 is FQNEAQ (reference sequence). Here the CDR3 DNA reads TGTGCCAGCAGCCAGGGACAGTTAGTAAGAGCTTCACCCCTCCACTTT. It encodes CASSQGQLVRASPLHF. Full variable domain (outside the CDR3, taken from reference TRBV7-9 and TRBJ1-6): DTGVSQNPRHKITKRGQNVTFRCDPISEHNRLYWYRQTLGQGPEFLTYFQNEAQLEKSRLLSDRFSAERPKGSFSTLEIQRTEQGDSAMYLCASSQGQLVRASPLHFGNGTRLTVT.

This clone occurred many times. The chain has TRBV28 and TRBJ1-5; tentatively, D is TRBD1 (5 bases). The V and J ends lost 7 bases and 8 bases respectively, with 21 bases between them. Germline V gene data show CDR1 as MDHEN and CDR2 as SYDVKM. This CDR3 has 15 residues. This chain's CDR3 is CASKGQGLFIKPQHF. In DNA form, the CDR3 reads TGTGCCAGCAAGGGGCAGGGTTTATTCATAAAGCCCCAGCATTTT.

Only a few counts were recorded for this clone. The V call is TRBV4-1, the J call TRBJ2-5; no definite D call. This CDR3 has 15 residues. Germline V CDR1 and CDR2: MGHRA, YSYEKL. V lost 1 base, J lost 1 base, and 10 bases lay in between. The CDR3 bases are TGCGCCAGCAGCCAAGCCCCCACTATCCAAGAGACCCAGTACTTC. It encodes CASSQAPTIQETQYF.

The chain joins TRBV27 to TRBJ1-2; no clear D. The germline V gene has CDR1 MNHEY and CDR2 SMNVEV (reference sequence). The CDR3 is made up of 13 amino acids. V was clipped by 4 bases and J by 3 bases, with 9 bases between them. The CDR3 here is CASSYQGDYGYTF. The CDR3 bases are TGTGCCAGCAGTTATCAAGGAGACTATGGCTACACCTTC.

V and J are TRBV5-6 and TRBJ2-3; D ambiguous. This CDR3 comprises 12 residues. Germline lookup yields CDR1 SGHDT and CDR2 YYEEEE. V was clipped by 2 bases and J by 7 bases, with 8 bases between them. CDR3 nucleotides: TGTGCCAGCAGCTTTCAACAAAATACGCAGTATTTT. The encoded protein is CASSFQQNTQYF.